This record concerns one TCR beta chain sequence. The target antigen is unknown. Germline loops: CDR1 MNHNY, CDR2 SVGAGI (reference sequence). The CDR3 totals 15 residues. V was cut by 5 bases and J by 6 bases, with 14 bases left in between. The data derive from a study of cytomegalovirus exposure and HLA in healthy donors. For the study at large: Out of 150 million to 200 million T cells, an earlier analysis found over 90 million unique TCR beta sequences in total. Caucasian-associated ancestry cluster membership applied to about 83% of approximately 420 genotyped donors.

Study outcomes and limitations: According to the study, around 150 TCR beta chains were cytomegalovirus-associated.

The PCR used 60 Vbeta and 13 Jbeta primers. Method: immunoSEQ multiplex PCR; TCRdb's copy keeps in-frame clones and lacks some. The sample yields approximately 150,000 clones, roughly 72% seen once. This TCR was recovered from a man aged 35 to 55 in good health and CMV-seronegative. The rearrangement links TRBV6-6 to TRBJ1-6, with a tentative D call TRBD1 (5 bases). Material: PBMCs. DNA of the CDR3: TGTGCCAGCAGTGATTACAGGTCATCTAATTCACCCCTCCACTTT. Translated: CASSDYRSSNSPLHF.